This TCR beta chain was obtained from a study of blood T cell repertoires in COVID-19. Study summary: Some COVID-19 samples were acute and others convalescent; all came from the United States, Italy and Spain.

The assay was immunoSEQ multiplex PCR, and TCRdb's table has in-frame clones only and misses some. The data hold about 66,000 clones, with about 90% observed a single time. There are 13 residues in the CDR3. V lost 4 bases and J lost 1, with 9 bases in between. The germline gives CDR1 SGHNT, CDR2 YYREEE (reference sequence). This clone was counted a single time. The V gene is TRBV5-4, the J gene TRBJ2-7; possibly TRBD2 for D (6 bases). Sequencing was performed on peripheral blood. The receptor was isolated from a human donor in a cohort sampled during active COVID-19. CDR3 amino acids: CASSPAGSYEQYF. In DNA, the CDR3 is TGTGCCAGCAGCCCCGCGGGGTCCTACGAGCAGTACTTC.